This T cell receptor (beta chain) was recovered during a study of T cell repertoires in cytomegalovirus infection. Study findings and constraints: Carriage of CMV together with the relevant HLA was identifiable through cumulative public TCR beta family frequency.

Germline CDR1 SGHKS, CDR2 YYEKEE (reference sequence). The CDR3 consists of 15 residues. V lost 0 bases, J lost 2 bases, and 10 bases lay in between. A single record per CDR3 protein comes from TCRdb applying MiXCR to the reads. The sample holds a few hundred thousand distinct CDR3 sequences, about a third seen once. As concerns this clonotype: Its target is unknown. The conserved final phenylalanine or tryptophan is absent from the CDR3, which likely points to a read error.

The V and J genes are TRBV5-5 and TRBJ2-3; possibly TRBD1 for D (5 bases). The TCR comes from a human donor in good health (CMV status not recorded). Some clones in this sample may be carry-over from other donors' samples. This sample comprised cultured PBMCs, obtained from culture after CMV antigen stimulation. DNA for the CDR3: TGTGCCAGCAGCTTGGCAGGGAAATCCACAGATACGCAGTATATT. Its translation: CASSLAGKSTDTQYI.